This entry lists 27 T cell receptor beta chains sequenced from one sample in a study of regulatory T cells in long-lasting Graves disease. The time point denotes: persistent/refractory GD, antithyroid drugs over 5 years with positive TRAb. Extracted RNA from PBMCs served as the source of the TCR library. Library construction for TCR beta used iRepertoire HTBI primers and Arm-PCR of CDR3 regions. TCRdb re-called the multiplex PCR reads with MiXCR, one entry per CDR3 protein. This sample has around 430,000 distinct CDR3 sequences, with 22% found just once. This material consisted of peripheral blood mononuclear cells (PBMCs), taken when the disease was refractory, from a patient treated with antithyroid drugs. Every receptor here comes from a female donor with Graves disease.

This chain joins TRBV3-1 and TRBJ1-1; D is uncertain. The V end was cut by 0 bases, the J end by 0 bases, with 5 bases between. Per germline, CDR1 LGHDT and CDR2 YNNKEL (reference sequence). The CDR3 spans 14 residues. CDR3 DNA: TGTGCCAGCAGCCAAGACTATATGAACACTGAAGCTTTCTTT. Amino acids: CASSQDYMNTEAFF.

This clonotype was found a few times. The junction does not match germline at one end; this may be a read error. V is TRBV7-9 and J is TRBJ1-1; D perhaps matches TRBD1 (6 bases). This CDR3 is built from 13 residues. CDR1 and CDR2 (germline): SEHNR, FQNEAQ (reference sequence). CDR3 sequence reads: CASSLGGGQGPIF. The DNA for the CDR3 is TGTGCCAGCAGCTTAGGCGGGGGGCAGGGGCCCATCTTT.

In this sample, this clonotype turned up many times. The chain employs TRBV7-8 and TRBJ2-5; perhaps D is TRBD1 or TRBD2 (7 bases each). The V gene lost 1 base and the J gene lost 5 bases, with 17 bases spanning the gap. The germline gives CDR1 SGHVS, CDR2 FQNEAQ. CDR3 length: 16 residues. The CDR3 is CASSLEVAGGGETQYF. The CDR3 nucleotides read TGTGCCAGCAGCTTAGAAGTGGCAGGGGGAGGGGAGACCCAGTACTTC.

Concerning this clonotype itself: Mismatch with germline at one junction end may stem from a read error. The chain employs TRBV6-4 and TRBJ2-7, with 8 bases identical to TRBD1. CDR1 and CDR2 (germline): MRHNA, SNTAGT. This CDR3 has 17 amino acids. CDR3 in amino acids: CASSYSYATGASYEQYF. The CDR3 DNA sequence: TGTGCCAGCAGTTACTCGTATGCGACAGGGGCCTCCTACGAGCAGTACTTC.

With respect to this clonotype: A read error may be the cause here, since a much bigger clone is one base away. The chain employs TRBV30 and TRBJ1-1; tentative D call: TRBD1 (6 bases). CDR3 length: 14 amino acids. Looked up from germline, CDR1 is GTSNPN and CDR2 is SVGIG (reference sequence). With 3 bases removed from V and 3 bases from J, the gap between germline ends came to 14 bases. CDR3 DNA: TGTGCCTGGAGCCCCCCGGCAGGGGACACTGAAGCTTTCTTT. As protein: CAWSPPAGDTEAFF. The whole variable domain, remainder taken from reference TRBV30 and TRBJ1-1, is SQTIHQWPATLVQPVGSPLSLECTVEGTSNPNLYWYRQAAGRGLQLLFYSVGIGQISSEVPQNLSASRPQDRQFILSSKKLLLSDSGFYLCAWSPPAGDTEAFFGQGTRLTVV.

This clonotype was picked up many times. CDR3 protein: CASSIRVEGRMLYGYTF. The DNA of the CDR3 is TGTGCCAGTAGTATAAGGGTCGAGGGCCGGATGCTCTATGGCTACACCTTC. This chain links TRBV19 with TRBJ1-2; D gene ambiguous. V gave up 2 bases and J gave up 4 bases, with 20 bases separating them. This CDR3 contains 17 residues. From germline, CDR1 is LNHDA and CDR2 SQIVND (reference sequence).

V usage is TRBV5-1 and J usage is TRBJ2-2; D remains ambiguous. The CDR3 spans 14 residues. With 5 bases removed from V and 0 bases from J, the gap between germline ends came to 8 bases. Germline V lookup: CDR1 SGHRS, CDR2 YFSETQ. The CDR3 here is CASSVKTNTGELFF. CDR3 bases: TGCGCCAGCAGTGTCAAGACGAACACCGGGGAGCTGTTTTTT.

This clonotype was detected a few times. This sequence joins TRBV6-2 or TRBV6-3 and TRBJ2-5; TRBD1 agrees at 7 bases. There are 15 residues in the CDR3. J was trimmed by 5 bases and V by 2 bases; bases with no gene match: 8. Germline V gene data show CDR1 as MNHEY and CDR2 as SVGEGT. CDR3 region: CASSYGIGGWETQYF. The DNA of the CDR3 is TGTGCCAGCAGTTACGGTATAGGGGGCTGGGAGACCCAGTACTTC.

In its sample, this clonotype was seen a few times. This rearrangement joins TRBV29-1 to TRBJ2-6; a weak D match, TRBD2 (6 bases). The CDR3 sequence is 13 residues long. With 5 bases removed from V and 1 base from J, the gap between germline ends came to 6 bases. Germline CDR1 SQVTM, CDR2 ANQGSEA. CDR3 in amino acids: CSVRESGANVLTF. The CDR3 DNA reads as TGCAGCGTTCGGGAGTCTGGGGCCAACGTCCTGACTTTC.

V and J are TRBV18 and TRBJ1-1; 8 bases map to TRBD1. CDR1 KGHSH and CDR2 LQKENI come from the germline V gene. J lost 3 bases, V lost 4 bases, and 4 bases had no gene match. This CDR3 comprises 14 residues. The CDR3 sequence is CASSLQQGDTEAFF. The CDR3 region has the DNA TGTGCCAGCTCACTACAACAGGGGGACACTGAAGCTTTCTTT.

Notes on this clonotype: A junction end diverges from the germline sequence, so it may reflect a read error. This chain uses TRBV6-5 with TRBJ1-3; D not resolved. The CDR3 is 14 residues long. Per the germline V gene, CDR1 is MNHEY and CDR2 is SVGAGI. CDR3 nucleotides: TGTGCCAGCAGTTACAGCTACTCTGGAAGCACCATATATTTT. Residues: CASSYSYSGSTIYF.

Ten or more counts support this clonotype. The rearrangement uses TRBV28 and TRBJ2-1; D is uncertain. Trimming took off 6 bases at V and 7 bases at J, with 22 bases between the two ends. The CDR3 covers 16 residues. Germline-derived CDR1 and CDR2 are MDHEN and SYDVKM. CDR3 amino acids: CASSPPGDQSANEQFF. In DNA form, the CDR3 reads TGTGCCAGCAGCCCCCCTGGGGATCAGAGTGCGAATGAGCAGTTCTTC.

V gene TRBV18 combines with J gene TRBJ1-2; no clear D gene. This CDR3 has 12 residues. Trimming pared 3 bases from V and 6 bases from J, leaving 8 bases between. Germline V gene lookup returns CDR1 KGHSH and CDR2 LQKENI. The CDR3 DNA follows: TGTGCCAGCTCACCGACGAGGGATGGCTACACCTTC. As protein: CASSPTRDGYTF.

Regarding this clonotype: A much larger clone differs by one base, so this may be a read error. V is TRBV28 and J is TRBJ2-5, with D possibly being TRBD2 (6 bases). CDR3 length equals 18 residues. Trimming removed 2 bases at V and 0 bases at J, with 19 bases between. CDR1 and CDR2 from the germline V gene are MDHEN and SYDVKM. DNA for the CDR3: TGTGCCAGCAGTTTACTCCTGACGGCGGGGCAGTACCAAGAGACCCAGTACTTC. It specifies CASSLLLTAGQYQETQYF.

This clonotype was seen at least ten times. CDR3 amino acids: CASSSHRGGTYEQYF. CDR3 sequence (DNA): TGTGCCAGCAGTTCCCACAGGGGAGGAACCTACGAGCAGTACTTC. This rearrangement joins TRBV6-5 to TRBJ2-7; TRBD1 is a possible D gene (7 bases). The CDR3 loop spans 15 amino acids. The V end was cut by 4 bases, the J end by 2 bases, with 15 bases between. CDR1 and CDR2 from the germline V gene are MNHEY and SVGAGI.

In this sample, this clonotype turned up many times. The genes are TRBV18 and TRBJ1-5; the D is unclear. Germline V lookup: CDR1 KGHSH, CDR2 LQKENI. The CDR3 is made up of 12 amino acids. V was trimmed by 8 bases and J by 5 bases, leaving 10 bases between them. CDR3 sequence reads: CASSPSDQPQHF. The CDR3 DNA reads TGTGCCAGCAGCCCCTCGGATCAGCCCCAGCATTTT. The whole variable domain, remainder taken from reference TRBV18 and TRBJ1-5, is NAGVMQNPRHLVRRRGQEARLRCSPMKGHSHVYWYRQLPEEGLKFMVYLQKENIIDESGMPKERFSAEFPKEGPSILRIQQVVRGDSAAYFCASSPSDQPQHFGDGTRLSIL.

The table lists this clonotype with many counts. CDR3 loop: CSATDGQGNQPQHF. The CDR3 bases are TGCAGTGCTACCGATGGACAGGGGAATCAGCCCCAGCATTTT. V gene TRBV20-1 combines with J gene TRBJ1-5; 9 bases line up with TRBD1. The V and J ends lost 4 bases and 4 bases, in that order; junction bases with no gene match: 5. The CDR3 is made up of 14 amino acids. The germline V gene encodes CDR1 DFQATT and CDR2 SNEGSKA (reference sequence).

V is TRBV13 and J is TRBJ1-1, with D perhaps TRBD1 (5 bases). V was trimmed by 5 bases and J by 3 bases, leaving 22 bases between them. The CDR3 length is 17 residues. Per germline, CDR1 PRHDT and CDR2 FYEKMQ (reference sequence). The CDR3 reads CASSADTGTLPDTEAFF. CDR3 bases: TGTGCCAGCAGCGCCGATACCGGGACGCTTCCGGACACTGAAGCTTTCTTT.

This clonotype was recorded at least ten times. The V and J genes are TRBV7-2 and TRBJ2-7; the D gene is possibly TRBD2 (6 bases). The CDR3 length is 13 residues. The V and J ends lost 0 bases and 3 bases respectively, with 6 bases between them. Germline V gives CDR1 SGHTA, CDR2 FQGNSA. CDR3 protein: CASSLAGGYEQYF. The CDR3 region has the DNA TGTGCCAGCAGCTTAGCGGGAGGCTACGAGCAGTACTTC.

This clonotype was seen a few times. V and J are TRBV6-2 or TRBV6-3 and TRBJ1-2; TRBD1 matches at 10 bases. The CDR3 runs 14 residues. V gave up 5 bases and J gave up 4 bases; unmatched junction bases: 4. Germline V lookup: CDR1 MNHEY, CDR2 SVGEGT. The CDR3 sequence: CASSRTGGGYGYTF. CDR3 DNA: TGTGCCAGCAGTCGGACAGGGGGAGGCTATGGCTACACCTTC.

The V gene is TRBV11-2, the J gene TRBJ2-1, with 12 bases aligning to TRBD2. This CDR3 has 16 residues. Germline CDR1 and CDR2: SGHAT and FQNNGV. The V segment lost 5 bases and the J segment 7 bases; nucleotides outside the gene matches: 9. The CDR3 nucleotides are TGTGCCAGCAGCGGTCCTAGCGGGGGGGCGGGGAATGAGCAGTTCTTC. This sequence encodes CASSGPSGGAGNEQFF. Using reference TRBV11-2 and TRBJ2-1 for the parts outside the CDR3, the full variable domain is EAGVAQSPRYKIIEKRQSVAFWCNPISGHATLYWYQQILGQGPKLLIQFQNNGVVDDSQLPKDRFSAERLKGVDSTLKIQPAKLEDSAVYLCASSGPSGGAGNEQFFGPGTRLTVL.

This clonotype was seen ten or more times. The chain combines TRBV12-3 or TRBV12-4 with TRBJ1-2, with D unresolved. V dropped 6 bases and J dropped 3 bases, with 17 bases sitting between them. The CDR3 spans 15 residues. CDR3 in DNA: TGTGCCAGCAGCCCTCTTCGTCCGGGAGACTATGGCTACACCTTC. It translates to CASSPLRPGDYGYTF.

This clonotype was counted at least ten times. The chain uses TRBV2 and TRBJ2-7; the match to TRBD2 covers 13 bases. The CDR3 covers 16 residues. J gave up 8 bases and V 6 bases, and 13 bases lay outside the gene matches. The germline gives CDR1 SNHLY, CDR2 FYNNEI. The CDR3 nucleotides are TGTGCCAGCAGAGGACTAGCGGGAGCTCTTATCAGTAAGCAGTACTTC. Amino acid sequence: CASRGLAGALISKQYF.

The rearrangement joins TRBV20-1 to TRBJ1-2; D possibly corresponds to TRBD1 (6 bases). Germline V gives CDR1 DFQATT, CDR2 SNEGSKA (reference sequence). The V and J ends lost 5 bases and 4 bases respectively, with 14 bases between them. The CDR3 contains 13 residues. In nucleotides, the CDR3 is TGCAGTGCTCTAGGGGGGGCGAGCTATGGCTACACCTTC. Encoded protein: CSALGGASYGYTF.

Worth noting for this clonotype: This may be a read error, as it is one base from a much larger clone. Since no conserved phenylalanine or tryptophan closes the CDR3, a read error is the likely cause. The DNA for the CDR3 is TGTGCCAGCAGACTAGACAGGGTTCAGCCCCAGCATTCT. Its translation: CASRLDRVQPQHS. The V and J genes are TRBV12-3 or TRBV12-4 and TRBJ1-5; TRBD1 aligns across 7 bases. The CDR3 sequence is 13 residues long. The J segment lost 6 bases and the V segment lost 6 bases, leaving 5 bases of the junction unmatched.

This clonotype was observed once. This chain joins TRBV7-2 and TRBJ1-1; a weak D match, TRBD1 (5 bases). This CDR3 is 13 amino acids long. Germline V gene data show CDR1 as SGHTA and CDR2 as FQGNSA. Trimming removed 5 bases from V and 3 bases from J, with 10 bases in between. CDR3 sequence: CASSTTAYTEAFF. The CDR3 DNA follows: TGTGCCAGCAGCACGACAGCGTACACTGAAGCTTTCTTT.

Note on this clonotype: This may be a read error, as it is one base from a much larger clone. This chain joins TRBV28 and TRBJ2-7; tentatively, D is TRBD1 (8 bases). Per germline, CDR1 MDHEN and CDR2 SYDVKM. The CDR3 contains 13 residues. This chain's CDR3 is CASSHRGGYKQYF. In DNA, the CDR3 is TGTGCCAGCAGCCACAGGGGGGGCTACAAGCAGTACTTC.